What follows are 21 T cell receptor beta chains derived from one specimen sequenced in a study of cytomegalovirus exposure and HLA in healthy donors. The method was immunoSEQ multiplex PCR; TCRdb's version includes in-frame clones alone and lacks a portion of them. Altogether about 360,000 clones are present, around 86% being singletons, with the ten largest covering 0.83%. The sample taken for sequencing was PBMCs. The receptor set was obtained from a woman aged 18-29 years in good health and CMV-seronegative.

This clone occurred many times. The genes are TRBV6-4 and TRBJ2-1, with TRBD2 identical over 12 bases. Trimming removed 0 bases from V and 7 bases from J; junction bases left unmatched: 7. The CDR3 is made up of 17 amino acids. CDR1 is MRHNA and CDR2 is SNTAGT in the germline V gene. CDR3 loop: CASSDSRLAGDINEQFF. CDR3 sequence (DNA): TGTGCCAGCAGTGACTCGAGACTAGCGGGAGACATAAATGAGCAGTTCTTC.

The V gene is TRBV5-1, the J gene TRBJ2-5; 12 bases map to TRBD2. Germline V CDR1 and CDR2: SGHRS, YFSETQ. This CDR3 has 16 amino acids. The ends lost 4 bases at V and 1 base at J; junction bases unmatched: 5. CDR3 amino acids: CASSTGLAGTQETQYF. CDR3 DNA: TGCGCCAGCAGCACTGGACTAGCGGGGACCCAAGAGACCCAGTACTTC.

The sample holds one count of this clone. Here the CDR3 reads CASSRSGMGGNYEQYF. The CDR3 coding sequence is TGTGCCAGCAGCCGTAGTGGGATGGGGGGGAACTACGAGCAGTACTTC. The gene calls are TRBV5-4 and TRBJ2-7, with 7 bases aligning to TRBD2. The V gene end was trimmed by 4 bases and the J gene end by 3 bases; junction bases not matched to a gene: 13. Germline assignment: CDR1 SGHNT and CDR2 YYREEE (reference sequence). The CDR3 totals 16 residues.

J is TRBJ2-7 and V is TRBV19; TRBD1 aligns across 11 bases. V lost 4 bases and J lost 3; bases outside the gene matches: 8. Germline V CDR1 and CDR2: LNHDA, SQIVND (reference sequence). CDR3 length equals 16 residues. CDR3: CASSTPTGTGGYEQYF. The CDR3 DNA is TGTGCCAGTAGTACCCCCACCGGGACAGGGGGCTACGAGCAGTACTTC.

This clone was found once. V and J are TRBV4-2 and TRBJ2-4; TRBD2 matches at 11 bases. Trimming took 1 base from V and 3 from J; bases not matched to a gene: 11. The CDR3 has 19 residues. CDR1 is LGHNA, CDR2 YNFKEQ, per germline. The CDR3 DNA reads TGTGCCAGCAGCCAAGGCGTAGCGGGAGGGGGGTTGGGCAAAAACATTCAGTACTTC. Its translation: CASSQGVAGGGLGKNIQYF.

As DNA, the CDR3 is TGTGCCAGCAGCCACTCTAGGTATTACGAGCAGTACTTC. Amino acids: CASSHSRYYEQYF. The chain uses TRBV6-1 and TRBJ2-7, with no clear D. Per germline, CDR1 MNHNS and CDR2 SASEGT. The V end lost 6 bases, the J end lost 4 bases, and 13 bases lay between the germline ends. This CDR3 spans 13 amino acids.

The rearrangement joins TRBV11-2 to TRBJ1-5; a weak D match, TRBD1 (5 bases). Per the germline V gene, CDR1 is SGHAT and CDR2 is FQNNGV. V was clipped by 0 bases and J by 6 bases, with 21 bases between them. The CDR3 loop spans 18 amino acids. CDR3 sequence: CASSLDLEPGRGAQPQHF. CDR3 in DNA: TGTGCCAGCAGCTTAGACTTGGAGCCCGGGCGTGGGGCTCAGCCCCAGCATTTT.

This sequence joins TRBV28 and TRBJ2-7; 8 positions match TRBD1. CDR3 length equals 16 residues. Germline CDR1 and CDR2: MDHEN and SYDVKM. V was clipped by 3 bases and J by 7 bases; unmatched bases: 14. The CDR3 here is CASSFSGTGDLGEQYF. DNA of the CDR3: TGTGCCAGCAGTTTTTCCGGGACAGGAGACTTGGGGGAGCAGTACTTC.

The table lists this clone with a count of one. The DNA of the CDR3 is TGCGCCAGCAGCACCGGACTAGGCGGGAGCACAGATACGCAGTATTTT. Its protein is CASSTGLGGSTDTQYF. The chain links TRBV5-1 to TRBJ2-3, with 7 bases identical to TRBD2. The germline gives CDR1 SGHRS, CDR2 YFSETQ. V lost 4 bases and J lost 0; bases outside the gene matches: 8. The CDR3 has 16 residues.

The chain combines TRBV18 with TRBJ1-5; 8 nucleotides align to TRBD1. This CDR3 spans 14 amino acids. Germline CDR1 and CDR2: KGHSH and LQKENI. The J segment lost 7 bases and the V segment lost 4 bases, leaving 6 bases of the junction unmatched. The CDR3 protein is CASSLTGEEQPQHF. The CDR3 DNA sequence: TGTGCCAGCTCACTGACAGGGGAGGAGCAGCCCCAGCATTTT.

The CDR3 region has the DNA TGTGCCAGCAGTTCCCCCGGGACAGGGAGCTCCTACGAGCAGTACTTC. It codes for CASSSPGTGSSYEQYF. The chain couples TRBV28 to TRBJ2-7, with 9 bases aligning to TRBD1. V lost 4 bases and J lost 0; bases outside the gene matches: 7. This CDR3 has 16 residues. Germline values: CDR1 MDHEN, CDR2 SYDVKM.

The chain joins TRBV28 to TRBJ2-7; 9 bases are shared with TRBD1. V lost 5 bases, J lost 5 bases, and 13 bases stayed unmatched. This CDR3 spans 16 amino acids. Germline CDR1 is MDHEN and CDR2 is SYDVKM. CDR3 loop: CASSNRQGGLLNEQYF. The CDR3 DNA is TGTGCCAGCAGTAACCGACAGGGGGGGCTTCTCAACGAGCAGTACTTC.

J is TRBJ1-1 and V is TRBV27, with D possibly matching TRBD1 (6 bases). The CDR3 spans 15 residues. Deletions cut 5 bases from V and 5 bases from J, with 18 bases between. CDR1 is MNHEY and CDR2 is SMNVEV in the germline V gene (reference sequence). The CDR3 DNA follows: TGTGCCAGCAGTCAATGGGCGGGGGCAGGAACTGAAGCTTTCTTT. Translated, it gives CASSQWAGAGTEAFF.

The chain has TRBV6-4 and TRBJ2-7; 10 bases line up with TRBD2. CDR3 length: 14 residues. Per germline, CDR1 MRHNA and CDR2 SNTAGT. The J segment lost 5 bases and the V segment lost 5 bases, leaving 6 bases of the junction unmatched. In nucleotides, the CDR3 is TGTGCCAGCAGTTTTAGCGGGGGGTACGACGAGCAGTACTTC. Protein sequence: CASSFSGGYDEQYF.

The chain carries TRBV19 and TRBJ2-5, with 11 bases aligning to TRBD2. Unmatched junction bases numbered 10, after V lost 5 bases and J lost 5 bases. This CDR3 is 16 amino acids long. The germline CDR1 and CDR2 sequences are LNHDA and SQIVND (reference sequence). CDR3 in DNA: TGTGCCAGTAGTCCCAGCCTTAGCGGGAGGGAGGAGACCCAGTACTTC. It specifies CASSPSLSGREETQYF.

This chain uses TRBV18 with TRBJ1-4; maybe TRBD1 (5 bases). The V gene lost 0 bases and the J gene lost 6 bases, with 8 bases spanning the gap. CDR3 length: 14 residues. The germline V gene has CDR1 KGHSH and CDR2 LQKENI. CDR3 bases: TGTGCCAGCTCACCACCGGGGCGCGATGAAAAACTGTTTTTT. Translating gives CASSPPGRDEKLFF.

This clone has a single count. The rearrangement uses TRBV16 and TRBJ1-1; no clear D. The germline V gene encodes CDR1 KGHSY and CDR2 FQNENV. Trimming stripped 1 base from V and 4 bases from J, with 10 bases between. This CDR3 comprises 14 residues. CDR3 sequence (DNA): TGTGCCAGCAGCCAATGGGGAGATCCCACTGAAGCTTTCTTT. Translated: CASSQWGDPTEAFF.

This clone showed up just once. V usage is TRBV13 and J usage is TRBJ1-1; D might be TRBD1 (5 bases). Trimming shortened V by 5 bases and J by 5 bases, and 15 bases separated the two germline ends. This CDR3 has 14 amino acids. Germline values: CDR1 PRHDT, CDR2 FYEKMQ (reference sequence). For the CDR3, the DNA is TGTGCCAGCAGCACGCCTCGGGGGGGGACTGAAGCTTTCTTT. Translation: CASSTPRGGTEAFF.

This clone turned up a few times. This chain uses TRBV11-2 with TRBJ1-4, with no clear D. Germline V gene data show CDR1 as SGHAT and CDR2 as FQNNGV. The CDR3 loop spans 13 amino acids. The ends were cut back, 0 bases at V and 7 bases at J, with 6 bases in the middle. The CDR3 nucleotides are TGTGCCAGCAGCTTAGAATCATCTGAAAAACTGTTTTTT. It encodes CASSLESSEKLFF.

This clone is a singleton in its sample. V is TRBV20-1 and J is TRBJ2-7; D is unresolved. There are 11 residues in the CDR3. CDR1 DFQATT and CDR2 SNEGSKA come from the germline V gene (reference sequence). V was cut by 2 bases and J by 4 bases, with 6 bases left in between. The CDR3 DNA is TGCAGTGCTAGAAACCGGTACGAGCAGTACTTC. Translating it yields CSARNRYEQYF.

The sample holds one count of this clone. The V and J genes are TRBV7-8 and TRBJ1-2, with 7 bases matching TRBD1. The V gene end was trimmed by 5 bases and the J gene end by 5 bases; junction bases not matched to a gene: 11. The CDR3 sequence is 15 residues long. CDR1 and CDR2 from the germline V gene are SGHVS and FQNEAQ. The chain's CDR3 is CASSQLDRVGYGYTF. In DNA form, the CDR3 reads TGTGCCAGCAGCCAACTCGACAGGGTTGGGTATGGCTACACCTTC.